The 5 T cell receptor beta chains listed next were all sequenced from one sample in a study of control samples from healthy donors and cancer patients. TCRdb's table, derived via immunoSEQ multiplex PCR, lists solely in-frame clones and lacks some. The sample records around 230,000 clones, 90% to 95% being singletons. The sample was blood. The receptors were sampled from a middle-aged man in good health.

The V call is TRBV6-5, the J call TRBJ1-4, with no clear D. Germline V gene data show CDR1 as MNHEY and CDR2 as SVGAGI. The CDR3 has 14 amino acids. Trimming shortened V by 4 bases and J by 5 bases, and 11 bases separated the two germline ends. CDR3 amino acids: CASSWWQSNEKLFF. The CDR3 DNA is TGTGCCAGCAGTTGGTGGCAGTCGAATGAAAAACTGTTTTTT.

The chain uses TRBV27 and TRBJ2-7; D remains ambiguous. The length of the CDR3 is 17 residues. CDR1 is MNHEY, CDR2 SMNVEV, per germline (reference sequence). V was cut by 0 bases and J by 3 bases, with 18 bases left in between. The CDR3 is CASSLSPLPGLGYEQYF. In DNA, the CDR3 is TGTGCCAGCAGTTTATCACCCTTGCCCGGGCTGGGCTACGAGCAGTACTTC.

V gene TRBV9 combines with J gene TRBJ2-1, with 11 nucleotides matching TRBD2. Trimming took 0 bases from V and 4 from J; bases not matched to a gene: 9. This CDR3 contains 18 residues. Germline V gives CDR1 SGDLS, CDR2 YYNGEE. CDR3 amino acids: CASSVELAGAKLYNEQFF. The CDR3, as DNA: TGTGCCAGCAGCGTAGAACTAGCGGGGGCTAAATTATACAATGAGCAGTTCTTC.

The chain couples TRBV7-9 to TRBJ1-1, with D unresolved. The CDR3 is 13 residues long. Germline CDR1 is SEHNR and CDR2 is FQNEAQ (reference sequence). Between the trimmed V and J ends, which lost 2 bases and 0 bases, there was a span of 4 bases. The CDR3 protein is CASSLYVNTEAFF. For the CDR3, the DNA is TGTGCCAGCAGCTTATACGTGAACACTGAAGCTTTCTTT.

About this clone itself: Other DNA sequences in this specimen translate into the identical CDR3. The J gene is TRBJ2-5, the V gene TRBV6-2 or TRBV6-3; no clear D. Germline V gives CDR1 MNHEY, CDR2 SVGEGT. CDR3 length: 12 amino acids. V lost 2 bases to trimming and J lost 3 bases, with 4 bases between them. The CDR3 coding sequence is TGTGCCAGCAGTTACAGGGAAGAGACCCAGTACTTC. It is translated as CASSYREETQYF.